One sample yielded the 15 T cell receptor beta chains listed below, sequenced in a study of T cell repertoires in cytomegalovirus infection. MiXCR, applied by TCRdb to the reads, yields one record per CDR3 protein. The table includes about 140,000 distinct CDR3 sequences, 5% to 6.5% detected once. The sample was PBMCs. The origin of the receptors is a human donor in good health (CMV status not recorded). Some clones in this sample may be carry-over from other donors' samples.

This clonotype has ten or more counts. CDR3 coding DNA: TGTGCCAGCAGCCGGACTAGCGGGGGGGCCCCCTACAATGAGCAGTTCTTC. Its protein product is CASSRTSGGAPYNEQFF. The V gene is TRBV11-2, the J gene TRBJ2-1, with 15 bases matching TRBD2. V was pared by 5 bases and J by 2 bases, with 4 bases of the junction left unmatched. CDR1 and CDR2 (germline): SGHAT, FQNNGV. The CDR3 contains 17 residues.

This clonotype appeared many times. V usage is TRBV12-3 or TRBV12-4 and J usage is TRBJ2-3; D is perhaps TRBD1 (5 bases). V lost 6 bases and J 1 base, leaving 8 bases between the germline ends. CDR3 length equals 13 residues. The DNA for the CDR3 is TGTGCCAGCAGGCAGGGTGGCACAGATACGCAGTATTTT. Protein: CASRQGGTDTQYF.

This clonotype has at least ten counts. This rearrangement joins TRBV4-3 to TRBJ2-7, with no clear D. The CDR3 sequence is 12 residues long. Germline CDR1 reads LGHNA; CDR2 reads YSLEER. V was shortened by 1 base and J by 6 bases, with 7 bases between the two germline ends. CDR3 loop: CASSQGWGEQYF. The CDR3 DNA follows: TGCGCCAGCAGCCAAGGTTGGGGCGAGCAGTACTTC.

In its sample, this clonotype was seen many times. The chain recombines TRBV30 with TRBJ2-7; 9 bases are shared with TRBD1. The CDR3 contains 15 residues. The junction had 9 bases not matched to a gene; V was cut back by 5 bases and J by 1 base. Germline loops: CDR1 GTSNPN, CDR2 SVGIG (reference sequence). Here the CDR3 reads CAWSRGGTGSYEQYF. The CDR3 nucleotides read TGTGCCTGGTCCCGTGGCGGGACAGGGTCCTACGAGCAGTACTTC. The full variable domain, completed using reference TRBV30 and TRBJ2-7, is SQTIHQWPATLVQPVGSPLSLECTVEGTSNPNLYWYRQAAGRGLQLLFYSVGIGQISSEVPQNLSASRPQDRQFILSSKKLLLSDSGFYLCAWSRGGTGSYEQYFGPGTRLTVT.

This clonotype was recorded many times. The chain is built from TRBV6-6 and TRBJ1-6; D is uncertain. This CDR3 has 14 amino acids. Germline lookup yields CDR1 MNHNY and CDR2 SVGAGI (reference sequence). The V end was cut by 2 bases, the J end by 8 bases, with 10 bases between. The CDR3: CASSYDLSYSPLHF. The CDR3 DNA sequence: TGTGCCAGCAGTTACGACCTGAGTTATTCACCCCTCCACTTT.

In this sample, this clonotype turned up many times. The chain combines TRBV29-1 with TRBJ1-1; 8 positions agree with TRBD1. The CDR3 loop spans 14 amino acids. Germline values: CDR1 SQVTM, CDR2 ANQGSEA. With V trimmed by 4 bases and J by 6 bases, 10 bases remained unmatched. CDR3 DNA sequence: TGCAGCGTTGTGACAGGGGAGGGGATCCCTGAAGCTTTCTTT. This translates into CSVVTGEGIPEAFF.

The table lists this clonotype with many counts. The chain is built from TRBV15 and TRBJ2-7; D possibly corresponds to TRBD1 (6 bases). CDR3 length equals 15 residues. V was shortened by 0 bases and J by 6 bases, with 15 bases between the two germline ends. Germline V CDR1 and CDR2: LNHNV, YYDKDF (reference sequence). CDR3 DNA: TGTGCCACCAGCAGAGACAGGGGCCCCCGCCGCGAGCAGTACTTC. Translation gives CATSRDRGPRREQYF.

This clonotype was detected a few times. The CDR3 sequence: CASSQDAGSNSPLHF. The CDR3 region has the DNA TGTGCCAGCAGCCAAGATGCAGGGTCAAATTCACCCCTCCACTTT. V gene TRBV3-1 combines with J gene TRBJ1-6, with D perhaps TRBD1 (5 bases). This CDR3 spans 15 amino acids. CDR1 LGHDT and CDR2 YNNKEL come from the germline V gene (reference sequence). V was clipped by 0 bases and J by 7 bases, with 10 bases between them.

This clonotype was detected ten times or more. The chain joins TRBV6-2 or TRBV6-3 to TRBJ2-2, with D unclear. V was pared by 10 bases and J by 7 bases, with 10 bases between. This CDR3 region has 11 residues. Germline V lookup: CDR1 MNHEY, CDR2 SVGEGT. DNA for the CDR3: TGTGCCACCCTGCGGAGCGGGGAGCTGTTTTTT. Protein: CATLRSGELFF.

The table lists this clonotype with many counts. The chain joins TRBV12-3 or TRBV12-4 to TRBJ2-2; TRBD1 or TRBD2 may be the D gene (6 bases each). V was clipped by 3 bases and J by 4 bases, with 12 bases between them. The CDR3 totals 15 residues. The CDR3 loop is CASSFTGAVTGELFF. CDR3 nucleotides: TGTGCCAGCAGTTTTACGGGGGCGGTCACCGGGGAGCTGTTTTTT.

Many counts were recorded for this clonotype. J is TRBJ1-1 and V is TRBV6-5; D is possibly TRBD1 (5 bases). Germline V lookup: CDR1 MNHEY, CDR2 SVGAGI. The CDR3 sequence is 14 residues long. Deletions cut 2 bases from V and 0 bases from J, with 7 bases between. The CDR3 here is CASSYTGMNTEAFF. CDR3 DNA sequence: TGTGCCAGCAGTTACACAGGAATGAACACTGAAGCTTTCTTT.

V and J are TRBV15 and TRBJ1-6; 8 positions match TRBD1. This CDR3 comprises 14 residues. Trimming removed 8 bases from V and 3 bases from J; junction bases left unmatched: 3. Per the germline V gene, CDR1 is LNHNV and CDR2 is YYDKDF (reference sequence). As DNA, the CDR3 is TGTGCCACCGGACAGGGAGACTATAATTCACCCCTCCACTTT. It codes for CATGQGDYNSPLHF.

The sample holds a few counts of this clonotype. The genes are TRBV11-3 and TRBJ1-5, with D uncertain. Trimming removed 5 bases from V and 3 bases from J, with 14 bases in between. Germline V gives CDR1 SGHNT, CDR2 YENEEA. The CDR3 totals 15 residues. This chain's CDR3 is CASSTDNIFNQPQHF. The CDR3 region has the DNA TGTGCCAGCAGCACAGACAATATTTTCAATCAGCCCCAGCATTTT.

The sample holds many counts of this clonotype. The CDR3 DNA follows: TGTGCCAGCAGCTTAGCTAGCGGCCACACAGATACGCAGTATTTT. Its protein is CASSLASGHTDTQYF. V and J are TRBV7-2 and TRBJ2-3, with D possibly TRBD2 on 6 matching bases. Germline V gene sequence: CDR1 SGHTA, CDR2 FQGNSA. Trimming took 0 bases from V and 2 from J, leaving 9 bases between them. This CDR3 contains 15 residues.

This clonotype was counted at least ten times. The junction shows a germline mismatch at one end, possibly a read error. This sequence joins TRBV12-3 or TRBV12-4 and TRBJ1-1; no clear D. The CDR3 has 13 residues. The CDR3 DNA is TGTGCCAGCAGCTTAGACCCAAACACTGAAGCTTTCTTT. Translating it yields CASSLDPNTEAFF.